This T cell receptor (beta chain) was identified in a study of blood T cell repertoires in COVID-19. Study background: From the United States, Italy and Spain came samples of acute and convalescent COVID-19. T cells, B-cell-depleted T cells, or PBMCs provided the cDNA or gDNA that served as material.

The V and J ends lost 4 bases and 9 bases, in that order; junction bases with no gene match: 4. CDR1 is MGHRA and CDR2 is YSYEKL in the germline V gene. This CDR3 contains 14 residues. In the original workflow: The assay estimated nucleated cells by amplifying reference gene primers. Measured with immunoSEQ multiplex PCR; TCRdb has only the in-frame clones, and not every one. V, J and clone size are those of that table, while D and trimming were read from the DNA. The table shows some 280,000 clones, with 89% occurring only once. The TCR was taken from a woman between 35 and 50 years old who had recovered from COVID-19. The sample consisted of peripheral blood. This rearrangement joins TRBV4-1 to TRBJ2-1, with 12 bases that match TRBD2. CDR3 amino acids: CASSPGLAGAEQFF. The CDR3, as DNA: TGCGCCAGCAGCCCGGGACTAGCGGGCGCTGAGCAGTTCTTC.